Below, 28 T cell receptor beta chains from the same sample are listed, as sequenced in a study of blood T cell repertoires in COVID-19. The table came from immunoSEQ multiplex PCR; TCRdb's copy has only in-frame clones and leaves some out. The sample records approximately 300,000 clones, roughly nine tenths being singletons. Sequencing was done on a sample of PBMCs or T cells enriched from blood (not recorded which). These receptors were collected from a man in his 60s who had recovered from COVID-19.

There are a few counts of this clone. The J gene is TRBJ2-1, the V gene TRBV9; 16 bases map to TRBD2. The V gene's germline CDR1 is SGDLS and CDR2 YYNGEE. The CDR3 runs 19 residues. The V gene end was trimmed by 4 bases and the J gene end by 6 bases; junction bases not matched to a gene: 13. This chain's CDR3 is CASSSTPGLAGGPSNEQFF. CDR3 DNA: TGTGCCAGCAGCTCAACCCCGGGACTAGCGGGAGGGCCGTCCAATGAGCAGTTCTTC.

V gene TRBV10-2 combines with J gene TRBJ2-3; 7 bases match TRBD1. Looked up from germline, CDR1 is WSHSY and CDR2 is SAAADI. The CDR3 spans 19 residues. V shed 8 bases, J shed 2 bases, and the junction held 22 bases outside the gene matches. The CDR3 reads CASGGPQELTGSPTDTQYF. The CDR3 DNA reads TGCGCCAGCGGAGGACCCCAAGAGCTGACAGGGTCCCCCACAGATACGCAGTATTTT.

The chain links TRBV3-1 (or the pseudogene TRBV3-2) to TRBJ2-1; 10 bases agree with TRBD2. Germline V CDR1 and CDR2: LGHDT, YNNKEL (reference sequence). V dropped 6 bases and J dropped 2; count of bases not matched to a gene: 4. The CDR3 runs 15 residues. This CDR3 reads CASRYSGGAYNEQFF. The CDR3 nucleotides are TGTGCCAGCAGATACAGCGGGGGGGCCTACAATGAGCAGTTCTTC.

The CDR3 coding sequence is TGTGCCAGCAGCTTCGGCGGGGTAGATACGCAGTATTTT. It encodes CASSFGGVDTQYF. The rearrangement links TRBV7-3 to TRBJ2-3, with a weak D call TRBD2 (6 bases). V gave up 3 bases and J gave up 5 bases, with 9 bases separating them. Germline lookup yields CDR1 SGHTA and CDR2 FQGTGA. This CDR3 is 13 amino acids long.

The chain has TRBV27 and TRBJ1-1; D remains unclear. V lost 8 bases, J lost 0 bases, and 13 bases lay in between. Germline loops: CDR1 MNHEY, CDR2 SMNVEV (reference sequence). The CDR3 runs 14 residues. CDR3 bases: TGTGCCAGCCGAGTCGTCGGGTTGAACACTGAAGCTTTCTTT. Translated: CASRVVGLNTEAFF.

Regarding this clone: Other nucleotide sequences from this sample produce the same CDR3. The J gene is TRBJ1-5, the V gene TRBV19; TRBD1 is a possible D gene (5 bases). V lost 3 bases and J 5 bases, leaving 11 bases between the germline ends. CDR1 is LNHDA and CDR2 is SQIVND in the germline V gene (reference sequence). The CDR3 runs 14 residues. The CDR3 bases are TGTGCCAGTAGTATTCGGCGGGGGGATCAGCCCCAGCATTTT. Its translation: CASSIRRGDQPQHF. The full variable domain, in which reference TRBV19 and TRBJ1-5 provide the parts outside the CDR3, is DGGITQSPKYLFRKEGQNVTLSCEQNLNHDAMYWYRQDPGQGLRLIYYSQIVNDFQKGDIAEGYSVSREKKESFPLTVTSAQKNPTAFYLCASSIRRGDQPQHFGDGTRLSIL.

The rearrangement links TRBV18 to TRBJ2-1, with 7 bases aligning to TRBD1. The CDR3 has 14 amino acids. The ends lost 5 bases at V and 4 bases at J; junction bases unmatched: 5. Looked up from germline, CDR1 is KGHSH and CDR2 is LQKENI. Written as DNA, the CDR3 is TGTGCCAGCTCATTCGGACAGGAATACAATGAGCAGTTCTTC. Its protein product is CASSFGQEYNEQFF.

This clone came up once. The CDR3 DNA reads as TGTGCCAGCAGTGAACGAATAGGGAGTCTGCTTTTGAACACTGAAGCTTTCTTT. This codes for CASSERIGSLLLNTEAFF. The V call is TRBV6-1, the J call TRBJ1-1; D unclear. V was trimmed by 2 bases and J by 0 bases, leaving 19 bases between them. Germline V gives CDR1 MNHNS, CDR2 SASEGT. This CDR3 is built from 18 residues.

This chain joins TRBV18 and TRBJ2-1; tentatively, D is TRBD2 (7 bases). The ends were cut back, 3 bases at V and 7 bases at J, with 10 bases in the middle. This CDR3 spans 13 amino acids. Looked up from germline, CDR1 is KGHSH and CDR2 is LQKENI. The chain's CDR3 is CASSPGGANEQFF. In nucleotides, the CDR3 is TGTGCCAGCTCACCGGGGGGGGCGAATGAGCAGTTCTTC.

The gene calls are TRBV5-4 and TRBJ1-6; 7 bases line up with TRBD1. With V trimmed by 0 bases and J by 7 bases, 4 bases remained unmatched. The germline V gene has CDR1 SGHNT and CDR2 YYREEE (reference sequence). The CDR3 is 15 residues long. The DNA for the CDR3 is TGTGCCAGCAGCTTGGCCGGGACAGTAAATTCACCCCTCCACTTT. Amino acid sequence: CASSLAGTVNSPLHF. Complete variable domain (other parts from reference TRBV5-4 and TRBJ1-6): ETGVTQSPTHLIKTRGQQVTLRCSSQSGHNTVSWYQQALGQGPQFIFQYYREEENGRGNFPPRFSGLQFPNYSSELNVNALELDDSALYLCASSLAGTVNSPLHFGNGTRLTVT.

V gene TRBV5-5 combines with J gene TRBJ1-2; 7 bases align to TRBD1. After removal of 3 bases from V and 0 bases from J, the junction contained 5 bases not matched to a gene. Germline CDR1 is SGHKS and CDR2 is YYEKEE (reference sequence). The CDR3 loop spans 15 amino acids. CDR3 DNA sequence: TGTGCCAGCAGCTGGGACAGCTTAGCTAACTATGGCTACACCTTC. This gives the protein CASSWDSLANYGYTF.

The chain employs TRBV6-5 and TRBJ1-2, with TRBD1 identical over 8 bases. The CDR3 spans 16 residues. Trimming took 2 bases from V and 3 from J; bases not matched to a gene: 8. Germline V gene sequence: CDR1 MNHEY, CDR2 SVGAGI. CDR3 amino acids: CASSYARTGMDYGYTF. As DNA, the CDR3 is TGTGCCAGCAGTTACGCCCGGACAGGGATGGACTATGGCTACACCTTC.

The gene calls are TRBV7-9 and TRBJ1-1; the D is unclear. V shed 1 base and J shed 5 bases, with 14 bases lying between them. CDR3 length: 15 residues. In germline, CDR1 is SEHNR, CDR2 FQNEAQ (reference sequence). The CDR3 loop is CASSLESGFRTEAFF. The CDR3 DNA sequence: TGTGCCAGCAGCTTAGAATCAGGATTTCGGACTGAAGCTTTCTTT.

The rearrangement uses TRBV27 and TRBJ2-3; TRBD2 might be the D (6 bases). Germline V gene lookup returns CDR1 MNHEY and CDR2 SMNVEV (reference sequence). The CDR3 spans 15 residues. V lost 4 bases, J lost 0 bases, and 11 bases lay in between. The CDR3: CASSWRGSSTDTQYF. Here the CDR3 DNA reads TGTGCCAGCAGTTGGAGGGGATCTAGCACAGATACGCAGTATTTT.

The chain is built from TRBV5-6 and TRBJ1-1; no definite D call. V was cut by 4 bases and J by 1 base, with 11 bases left in between. This CDR3 has 14 amino acids. Germline V gene data show CDR1 as SGHDT and CDR2 as YYEEEE. CDR3 nucleotide sequence: TGTGCCAGCAGCCCTCCGGTTGGGAACACTGAAGCTTTCTTT. This sequence encodes CASSPPVGNTEAFF.

The V gene is TRBV12-3 or TRBV12-4, the J gene TRBJ2-3; 7 bases align to TRBD1. The CDR3 has 11 amino acids. After removal of 6 bases from V and 8 bases from J, the junction contained 2 bases not matched to a gene. CDR3: CASRRQGTQYF. CDR3 sequence (DNA): TGTGCCAGCAGACGACAGGGTACGCAGTATTTT.

Turning to this clone: At the DNA level, this CDR3 is encoded by other sequences in the same sample as well. This chain joins TRBV13 and TRBJ1-2, with 8 bases identical to TRBD1. Looked up from germline, CDR1 is PRHDT and CDR2 is FYEKMQ (reference sequence). With V trimmed by 2 bases and J by 4 bases, 0 bases remained unmatched. The length of the CDR3 is 13 residues. CDR3 sequence (DNA): TGTGCCAGCAGCTTACAGGGGGCCTATGGCTACACCTTC. Amino acids: CASSLQGAYGYTF.

The rearrangement links TRBV6-6 to TRBJ1-2, with D uncertain. Per the germline V gene, CDR1 is MNHNY and CDR2 is SVGAGI (reference sequence). V lost 6 bases to trimming and J lost 3 bases, with 20 bases between them. The CDR3 has 16 residues. CDR3 protein: CASRPSEGSGDYGYTF. The CDR3 region has the DNA TGTGCCAGCAGACCGAGCGAGGGATCTGGTGACTATGGCTACACCTTC.

V is TRBV5-1 and J is TRBJ1-5; D may be TRBD1 (5 bases). The CDR3 consists of 16 residues. Germline CDR1 and CDR2: SGHRS and YFSETQ. V was cut by 4 bases and J by 0 bases, with 14 bases left in between. CDR3: CASSRSPRDSNQPQHF. The CDR3 DNA reads TGCGCCAGCAGCCGAAGCCCCAGGGATAGCAATCAGCCCCAGCATTTT.

The chain links TRBV18 to TRBJ2-1, with TRBD1 matching 7 bases. CDR3 length equals 12 residues. Losses at the gene ends were 6 bases for V and 8 bases for J; bases not matched to a gene: 4. Germline CDR1 is KGHSH and CDR2 is LQKENI. Here the CDR3 DNA reads TGTGCCAGCTCCCGCGACAGGGATGAGCAGTTCTTC. Its translation: CASSRDRDEQFF. Full variable domain (remainder filled in from reference TRBV18 and TRBJ2-1): NAGVMQNPRHLVRRRGQEARLRCSPMKGHSHVYWYRQLPEEGLKFMVYLQKENIIDESGMPKERFSAEFPKEGPSILRIQQVVRGDSAAYFCASSRDRDEQFFGPGTRLTVL.

V is TRBV6-4 and J is TRBJ2-2; the D is unclear. The CDR3 runs 12 residues. Trimming cost V 0 bases and J 6 bases, with 2 bases left between them. CDR1 and CDR2 from the germline V gene are MRHNA and SNTAGT. CDR3 bases: TGTGCCAGCAGTGACTCCGCCGGGGAGCTGTTTTTT. Its protein product is CASSDSAGELFF.

The DNA for the CDR3 is TGTGCCAGCAAGCGGACTAGCGGGGGGGCCCGCTCCTACAATGAGCAGTTCTTC. Amino acids: CASKRTSGGARSYNEQFF. The chain couples TRBV21-1 to TRBJ2-1; the D call of TRBD2 is as the table states it, not checked on the DNA. TRBV21-1 constitutes a pseudogene. The CDR3 extends over 18 amino acids.

A note on this clone: One junction end disagrees with the germline gene, perhaps due to a read error. The chain has TRBV7-7 and TRBJ1-5; 7 bases map to TRBD1. The germline gives CDR1 SSHAT, CDR2 FNYEAQ (reference sequence). CDR3 size: 16 residues. CDR3 nucleotide sequence: TGTGCTAGCAGCTTGCGTTCAGGGGGAGGCAATCAGCCCCAGCATTTT. It yields the protein CASSLRSGGGNQPQHF.

This chain uses TRBV12-5 with TRBJ2-2; D might be TRBD2 (6 bases). Trimming shortened V by 1 base and J by 2 bases, and 8 bases separated the two germline ends. Germline loops: CDR1 LGHNT, CDR2 FRNRAP. This CDR3 comprises 15 residues. CDR3 nucleotide sequence: TGTGCTAGTGGTTTGGGCGGGGTCAACACCGGGGAGCTGTTTTTT. It yields the protein CASGLGGVNTGELFF.

This clone was counted a single time. The CDR3: CASSQVGSGVNTEAFF. The CDR3 DNA reads as TGTGCCAGCAGCCAAGTCGGGTCAGGGGTGAACACTGAAGCTTTCTTT. This rearrangement joins TRBV14 to TRBJ1-1, with D possibly being TRBD1 (6 bases). The ends were cut back, 1 base at V and 0 bases at J, with 12 bases in the middle. The CDR3 runs 16 residues. Germline V gene lookup returns CDR1 SGHDN and CDR2 FVKESK. Looking up the rest from reference TRBV14 and TRBJ1-1 gives the full variable domain: EAGVTQFPSHSVIEKGQTVTLRCDPISGHDNLYWYRRVMGKEIKFLLHFVKESKQDESGMPNNRFLAERTGGTYSTLKVQPAELEDSGVYFCASSQVGSGVNTEAFFGQGTRLTVV.

A few counts support this clone. The chain has TRBV28 and TRBJ1-1, with 8 bases aligning to TRBD1. The germline V gene has CDR1 MDHEN and CDR2 SYDVKM. Losses at the gene ends were 7 bases for V and 4 bases for J; bases not matched to a gene: 8. The CDR3 has 14 residues. The CDR3 here is CASKDRGSVTEAFF. CDR3 DNA: TGTGCCAGCAAAGACAGGGGAAGTGTCACTGAAGCTTTCTTT.

The rearrangement uses TRBV11-3 and TRBJ1-2, with TRBD1 matching 9 bases. Germline V gene lookup returns CDR1 SGHNT and CDR2 YENEEA. Trimming took 5 bases from V and 10 from J; bases not matched to a gene: 11. This CDR3 has 14 residues. CDR3 nucleotide sequence: TGTGCCAGCAGCCCGGAACCGGGACAGGGAACCTACACCTTC. This translates into CASSPEPGQGTYTF.

The rearrangement uses TRBV5-6 and TRBJ2-7, with D perhaps matching TRBD1 (5 bases). V dropped 0 bases and J dropped 2 bases, with 9 bases sitting between them. Germline values: CDR1 SGHDT, CDR2 YYEEEE. The CDR3 has 14 amino acids. The CDR3 reads CASSLARQTYEQYF. CDR3 in DNA: TGTGCCAGCAGCTTGGCCCGACAGACCTACGAGCAGTACTTC.